Listed here are 24 T cell receptor beta chains from one sample, sequenced in a study of OX40 agonist ivuxolimab in advanced cancers. TCRdb's copy holds only in-frame clones and misses some; the assay was immunoSEQ multiplex PCR. The sample shows tens of thousands of clones, more than 80% of them seen only once. The source material was CD4+ or CD8+ T cells sorted from blood, sampled in a trial of the OX40 agonist ivuxolimab. All receptors derive from an adult with an advanced solid tumor such as melanoma, head and neck, liver or kidney cancer.

The chain has TRBV28 and TRBJ2-1; D remains unclear. This CDR3 comprises 17 residues. Germline CDR1 MDHEN, CDR2 SYDVKM. V was clipped by 5 bases and J by 4 bases, with 21 bases between them. The CDR3 loop is CASSPPLWTITYNEQFF. In nucleotides, the CDR3 is TGTGCCAGCAGTCCCCCCCTCTGGACCATAACTTACAATGAGCAGTTCTTC.

This clone was counted a single time. This chain links TRBV7-3 with TRBJ2-1; 9 positions match TRBD2. Trimming cost V 3 bases and J 6 bases; bases outside gene matches: 6. The germline CDR1 and CDR2 sequences are SGHTA and FQGTGA. This CDR3 region has 15 residues. Here the CDR3 reads CASSLSAGGLNEQFF. For the CDR3, the DNA is TGTGCCAGCAGCTTGTCCGCGGGAGGGCTCAATGAGCAGTTCTTC.

The chain joins TRBV4-2 to TRBJ1-3; D remains unclear. The CDR3 has 15 residues. Trimming stripped 0 bases from V and 3 bases from J, with 9 bases between. Germline V gene data show CDR1 as LGHNA and CDR2 as YNFKEQ. Written as DNA, the CDR3 is TGTGCCAGCAGCCAAGATAGGGCAGATGGAAACACCATATATTTT. Its protein product is CASSQDRADGNTIYF.

The chain joins TRBV7-6 to TRBJ2-2; no clear D. The CDR3 contains 11 residues. V dropped 6 bases and J dropped 8 bases, with 7 bases sitting between them. Germline CDR1 is SGHVS and CDR2 is FNYEAQ. For the CDR3, the DNA is TGTGCCAGCAGATTGGGTGGGGAGCTGTTTTTT. It yields the protein CASRLGGELFF.

V is TRBV10-1 and J is TRBJ2-2; 8 bases match TRBD2. In germline, CDR1 is WNHNN, CDR2 SYGVQD (reference sequence). The ends lost 8 bases at V and 2 bases at J; junction bases unmatched: 7. The CDR3 has 15 amino acids. The CDR3 nucleotides read TGCGCCAGCCGCAGCGGGAGTGGAAACACCGGGGAGCTGTTTTTT. This translates into CASRSGSGNTGELFF.

The chain uses TRBV28 and TRBJ1-1; D is unclear. CDR3 size: 15 residues. Germline V CDR1 and CDR2: MDHEN, SYDVKM. Trimming took off 2 bases at V and 1 base at J, with 11 bases between the two ends. The CDR3 DNA is TGTGCCAGCAGTTTACGGGAGGGAAAGAACACTGAAGCTTTCTTT. Protein: CASSLREGKNTEAFF.

This chain connects TRBV6-5 to TRBJ1-5, with 10 bases fitting TRBD1. V shed 6 bases, J shed 1 base, and the junction held 0 bases outside the gene matches. The CDR3 extends over 14 amino acids. Germline V CDR1 and CDR2: MNHEY, SVGAGI. The CDR3 spells CASRTGGSNQPQHF. The CDR3 DNA follows: TGTGCCAGCAGGACAGGGGGCAGCAATCAGCCCCAGCATTTT.

V and J are TRBV6-1 and TRBJ2-7; 8 bases map to TRBD1. V lost 0 bases, J lost 1 base, and 2 bases stayed unmatched. The CDR3 covers 15 residues. Germline V CDR1 and CDR2: MNHNS, SASEGT. This chain's CDR3 is CASSEAGTGSYEQYF. The CDR3 DNA sequence: TGTGCCAGCAGTGAAGCTGGGACAGGATCCTACGAGCAGTACTTC.

V gene TRBV2 combines with J gene TRBJ1-1; TRBD1 matches 8 bases. CDR1 is SNHLY, CDR2 FYNNEI, per germline. Trimming took 3 bases from V and 7 from J; bases not matched to a gene: 7. The CDR3 consists of 14 residues. CDR3 residues: CASSERTGLFEAFF. CDR3 nucleotide sequence: TGTGCCAGCAGTGAGAGGACAGGGTTGTTTGAAGCTTTCTTT.

The chain employs TRBV7-9 and TRBJ1-5; no firm D call. Germline CDR1 and CDR2: SEHNR and FQNEAQ (reference sequence). The CDR3 extends over 14 amino acids. The V gene lost 5 bases and the J gene lost 1 base, with 9 bases spanning the gap. The CDR3 sequence: CASSMTTSNQPQHF. CDR3 DNA sequence: TGTGCCAGCAGCATGACGACCAGCAATCAGCCCCAGCATTTT.

This clone was seen just once. CDR3 sequence: CASSPQPGGGYGYTF. CDR3 nucleotide sequence: TGTGCCAGCAGCCCCCAGCCAGGGGGTGGGTATGGCTACACCTTC. The rearrangement links TRBV9 to TRBJ1-2; TRBD1 matches at 7 bases. V was pared by 4 bases and J by 5 bases, with 11 bases of the junction left unmatched. Per the germline V gene, CDR1 is SGDLS and CDR2 is YYNGEE. The CDR3 is 15 amino acids.

The count of this clone is one. This chain joins TRBV14 and TRBJ2-1, with TRBD2 as a possible D gene (5 bases). V shed 0 bases and J shed 1 base, with 10 bases lying between them. Germline CDR1 reads SGHDN; CDR2 reads FVKESK. This CDR3 spans 16 amino acids. The CDR3 DNA reads TGTGCCAGCAGCCAAGATCCGGCGGGTTCCTACAATGAGCAGTTCTTC. Its protein is CASSQDPAGSYNEQFF.

The chain employs TRBV5-6 and TRBJ1-2; 8 nucleotides align to TRBD1. The J segment lost 6 bases and the V segment lost 0 bases, leaving 4 bases of the junction unmatched. This CDR3 is 14 amino acids long. From germline, CDR1 is SGHDT and CDR2 YYEEEE. The CDR3 is CASSLAQGEDGYTF. As DNA, the CDR3 is TGTGCCAGCAGCTTGGCACAGGGGGAGGATGGCTACACCTTC.

V and J are TRBV28 and TRBJ2-4, with D perhaps TRBD1 (5 bases). V lost 2 bases to trimming and J lost 8 bases, with 13 bases between them. The CDR3 spans 14 residues. The germline CDR1 and CDR2 sequences are MDHEN and SYDVKM. Here the CDR3 DNA reads TGTGCCAGCAGTTTAGGGGCAGGGTTGCACATTCAGTACTTC. Protein: CASSLGAGLHIQYF.

The V call is TRBV30, the J call TRBJ2-1, with 8 bases identical to TRBD2. Losses at the gene ends were 4 bases for V and 2 bases for J; bases not matched to a gene: 4. CDR3 length equals 14 residues. Germline-derived CDR1 and CDR2 are GTSNPN and SVGIG (reference sequence). The CDR3 nucleotides read TGTGCCTGGACCCCACTAGCGGCCTACAATGAGCAGTTCTTC. Its protein is CAWTPLAAYNEQFF.

This chain uses TRBV25-1 with TRBJ1-5; D gene ambiguous. V was trimmed by 1 base and J by 3 bases, leaving 4 bases between them. CDR1 is MGHDK and CDR2 is SYGVNS in the germline V gene. The CDR3 extends over 13 amino acids. CDR3 DNA: TGTGCCAGCAGTGAATTCGACAATCAGCCCCAGCATTTT. Encoded protein: CASSEFDNQPQHF.

The chain is built from TRBV15 and TRBJ2-7; TRBD2 might be the D (5 bases). The CDR3 extends over 12 amino acids. Trimming took 8 bases from V and 3 from J, leaving 11 bases between them. Germline assignment: CDR1 LNHNV and CDR2 YYDKDF (reference sequence). The CDR3 DNA sequence: TGTGCCACCGAGGGATCACTCTACGAGCAGTACTTC. Its protein is CATEGSLYEQYF.

The genes are TRBV28 and TRBJ1-5; unclear D gene. The CDR3 sequence is 12 residues long. V lost 5 bases to trimming and J lost 3 bases, with 5 bases between them. The germline V gene has CDR1 MDHEN and CDR2 SYDVKM. The CDR3 sequence is CASSTNNQPQHF. CDR3 sequence (DNA): TGTGCCAGCAGTACAAACAATCAGCCCCAGCATTTT.

This clone appeared a single time. The J gene is TRBJ2-2, the V gene TRBV4-1, with 9 bases fitting TRBD1. Germline-derived CDR1 and CDR2 are MGHRA and YSYEKL. This CDR3 region has 16 residues. With V trimmed by 3 bases and J by 5 bases, 7 bases remained unmatched. CDR3 protein: CASSHLLGQGTGELFF. CDR3 in DNA: TGCGCCAGCAGCCATTTACTGGGACAGGGAACCGGGGAGCTGTTTTTT.

This clone was seen just once. The rearrangement uses TRBV27 and TRBJ2-1; 10 positions agree with TRBD2. The V segment lost 7 bases and the J segment 5 bases; nucleotides outside the gene matches: 11. Germline V lookup: CDR1 MNHEY, CDR2 SMNVEV (reference sequence). This CDR3 spans 16 amino acids. The DNA for the CDR3 is TGTGCCAGCACCATGGAAGCGGGAGGGCCCCACAATGAGCAGTTCTTC. Its protein product is CASTMEAGGPHNEQFF.

The chain links TRBV29-1 to TRBJ2-3; perhaps TRBD1 as D (5 bases). The CDR3 contains 13 residues. Trimming shortened V by 5 bases and J by 1 base, and 10 bases separated the two germline ends. Germline lookup yields CDR1 SQVTM and CDR2 ANQGSEA. CDR3 amino acids: CSVCPRGTDTQYF. The CDR3 coding sequence is TGCAGCGTTTGCCCCAGGGGCACAGATACGCAGTATTTT.

The chain carries TRBV6-1 and TRBJ2-1; D might be TRBD1 (5 bases). Germline V gene lookup returns CDR1 MNHNS and CDR2 SASEGT. The CDR3 spans 13 residues. V was shortened by 6 bases and J by 5 bases, with 11 bases between the two germline ends. CDR3 in amino acids: CASRDKNHNEQFF. The CDR3 nucleotides are TGTGCCAGCAGGGACAAGAACCACAATGAGCAGTTCTTC.

A note on this clone: At one boundary the junction diverges from the germline segment, which might be a read error. This chain joins TRBV12-5 and TRBJ2-1; D is perhaps TRBD1 (7 bases). The CDR3 sequence is 19 residues long. From germline, CDR1 is LGHNT and CDR2 FRNRAP. The CDR3 reads CASGLGDSGIADPYNEQFF. The CDR3 coding sequence is TGTGCTAGTGGCTTGGGGGACAGCGGAATAGCGGACCCCTACAATGAGCAGTTCTTC.

The rearrangement joins TRBV5-1 to TRBJ2-2, with TRBD1 identical over 8 bases. Germline loops: CDR1 SGHRS, CDR2 YFSETQ. Losses at the gene ends were 3 bases for V and 5 bases for J; bases not matched to a gene: 6. The CDR3 length is 15 residues. The DNA of the CDR3 is TGCGCCAGCAGCTACAGGGGGGAGAGTACCGGGGAGCTGTTTTTT. This codes for CASSYRGESTGELFF.